This paragraph covers one T cell receptor (beta chain) sequence. Its antigen remains unknown. This specimen belongs to a study of monozygotic twins with inflammatory bowel disease. Each CDR3 protein gets one entry in TCRdb, which reprocessed the 5' RACE reads and gives no DNA. In total, the table holds hundreds of thousands of distinct CDR3 sequences. Study-level results: No single strong signal or clonotype associated with IBD was supported. Perhaps reflecting limited power, concordant and discordant twins did not differ in repertoire similarity. With others, IBD patients shared fewer clonotypes than healthy twins did, especially with disease activity.

Blood samples measuring around 2.6 ml were taken per donor. The clonotype comes from a human donor with ulcerative colitis or Crohn's disease, or a healthy co-twin of an affected twin (not recorded which). Sequenced material: blood.

This chain's CDR3 is CSAEGSGGETQYF. The V call is TRBV20-1, the J call TRBJ2-5; the TCRdb call, TRBD2, lacks DNA for checking. The CDR3 totals 13 residues. The V gene's germline CDR1 is DFQATT and CDR2 SNEGSKA (reference sequence).